This T cell receptor beta chain emerged from a study of blood T cell repertoires in COVID-19. Study at large: The study drew acute and convalescent COVID-19 samples from the United States, Italy and Spain. T cells, B-cell-depleted T cells, or PBMCs provided the cDNA or gDNA that served as material.

Some clones are missing from TCRdb's copy, which holds only in-frame ones; the method was immunoSEQ multiplex PCR. The data contain some 310,000 clones, around 86% of them singletons. The CDR3 is 13 amino acids. Trimming cost V 1 base and J 8 bases, with 10 bases left between them. Per the germline V gene, CDR1 is SGHRS and CDR2 is YFSETQ. Input material: peripheral blood. This rearrangement joins TRBV5-1 to TRBJ2-1; weak D call: TRBD1 (5 bases). The TCR sequence derives from a man in his forties or fifties with active or convalescent COVID-19. In DNA form, the CDR3 reads TGCGCCAGCAGCTTGTCAGGGTTATATGAGCAGTTCTTC. Encoded protein: CASSLSGLYEQFF.